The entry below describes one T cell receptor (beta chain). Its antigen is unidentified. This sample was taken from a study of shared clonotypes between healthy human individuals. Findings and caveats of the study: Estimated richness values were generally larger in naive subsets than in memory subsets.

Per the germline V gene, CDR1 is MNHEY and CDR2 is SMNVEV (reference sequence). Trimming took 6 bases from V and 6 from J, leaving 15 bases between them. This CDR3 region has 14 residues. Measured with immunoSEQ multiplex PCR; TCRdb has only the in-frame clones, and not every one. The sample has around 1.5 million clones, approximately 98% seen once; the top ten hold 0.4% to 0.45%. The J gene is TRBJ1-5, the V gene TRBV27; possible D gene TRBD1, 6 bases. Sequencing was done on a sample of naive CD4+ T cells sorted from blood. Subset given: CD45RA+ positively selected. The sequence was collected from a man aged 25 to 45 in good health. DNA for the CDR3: TGTGCCAGCAGGGATACAGGGAACCCTCAGCCCCAGCATTTT. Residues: CASRDTGNPQPQHF.